Below, 16 T cell receptor beta chains from the same sample are listed, as sequenced in a study of blood T cell repertoires in COVID-19. The method was immunoSEQ multiplex PCR; TCRdb's version includes in-frame clones alone and lacks a portion of them. The sample has 200,000 to 300,000 clones; 65% to 90% are singletons. Sequencing input: peripheral blood. The receptors were sampled from a man under 40 with active or convalescent COVID-19.

This clone appeared a few times. V gene TRBV5-1 combines with J gene TRBJ1-1; D is uncertain. Per germline, CDR1 SGHRS and CDR2 YFSETQ. Trimming stripped 0 bases from V and 1 base from J, with 7 bases between. The CDR3 loop spans 14 amino acids. Here the CDR3 DNA reads TGCGCCAGCAGCTTGGCCGGCGGGAACACTGAAGCTTTCTTT. It codes for CASSLAGGNTEAFF.

The V and J genes are TRBV6-6 and TRBJ1-4, with D unresolved. CDR3 length equals 15 residues. V was cut by 1 base and J by 5 bases, with 11 bases left in between. Per germline, CDR1 MNHNY and CDR2 SVGAGI (reference sequence). CDR3 coding DNA: TGTGCCAGCAGTTACTTCTGGCAGAAAAATGAAAAACTGTTTTTT. Amino acids: CASSYFWQKNEKLFF.

The chain is built from TRBV29-1 and TRBJ1-2, with a weak D call TRBD1 (5 bases). Germline V gene sequence: CDR1 SQVTM, CDR2 ANQGSEA. This CDR3 has 13 residues. V was shortened by 4 bases and J by 8 bases, with 17 bases between the two germline ends. CDR3 region: CSVVTLWRDGYTF. For the CDR3, the DNA is TGCAGCGTTGTAACCCTGTGGAGGGACGGCTACACCTTC.

The V call is TRBV10-3, the J call TRBJ2-7; D is perhaps TRBD2 (6 bases). The CDR3 extends over 15 amino acids. Trimming removed 1 base from V and 3 bases from J, with 13 bases in between. Germline V gene lookup returns CDR1 ENHRY and CDR2 SYGVKD. CDR3 nucleotide sequence: TGTGCCATCAGTGAGTACGACGGGGGAGACTACGAGCAGTACTTC. It codes for CAISEYDGGDYEQYF.

The chain uses TRBV6-5 and TRBJ2-7; D might be TRBD1 (5 bases). The CDR3 is 14 residues long. The germline V gene encodes CDR1 MNHEY and CDR2 SVGAGI. V gave up 1 base and J gave up 3 bases, with 10 bases separating them. The CDR3 spells CASSYLSRDYEQYF. CDR3 DNA sequence: TGTGCCAGCAGTTACTTATCCAGGGACTACGAGCAGTACTTC.

V gene TRBV18 combines with J gene TRBJ2-2; D remains unclear. V lost 4 bases and J lost 3, with 12 bases in between. CDR3 length: 15 residues. Germline CDR1 KGHSH, CDR2 LQKENI. The CDR3 is CASSRLSGDTGELFF. The DNA of the CDR3 is TGTGCCAGCTCACGCTTGTCGGGTGACACCGGGGAGCTGTTTTTT.

As for this clone: This specimen includes other DNA sequences encoding the same CDR3. This chain uses TRBV11-2 with TRBJ2-7, with D uncertain. The V end was cut by 3 bases, the J end by 3 bases, with 6 bases between. Per the germline V gene, CDR1 is SGHAT and CDR2 is FQNNGV. The CDR3 runs to 12 residues. The CDR3 loop is CASSFSGYEQYF. CDR3 nucleotide sequence: TGTGCCAGCAGCTTCTCGGGCTACGAGCAGTACTTC. Together with reference TRBV11-2 and TRBJ2-7, the CDR3 gives the full variable domain: EAGVAQSPRYKIIEKRQSVAFWCNPISGHATLYWYQQILGQGPKLLIQFQNNGVVDDSQLPKDRFSAERLKGVDSTLKIQPAKLEDSAVYLCASSFSGYEQYFGPGTRLTVT.

This clone was found a few times. The gene calls are TRBV9 and TRBJ1-6, with 8 bases identical to TRBD1. The CDR3 loop spans 16 amino acids. After removal of 0 bases from V and 7 bases from J, the junction contained 6 bases not matched to a gene. Germline V gene sequence: CDR1 SGDLS, CDR2 YYNGEE. The CDR3 DNA sequence: TGTGCCAGCAGCGTAGATCAGGGGGCGAAGAATTCACCCCTCCACTTT. This sequence encodes CASSVDQGAKNSPLHF.

The CDR3 DNA sequence: TGTGCCAGCAGCCCGACCGGGACTCGGGAGAACAATGAGCAGTTCTTC. It encodes CASSPTGTRENNEQFF. This chain connects TRBV3-1 (or the pseudogene TRBV3-2) to TRBJ2-1; TRBD2 might be the D (6 bases). The CDR3 consists of 16 residues. Per the germline V gene, CDR1 is LGHDT and CDR2 is YNNKEL (reference sequence). The V and J ends lost 4 bases and 5 bases respectively, with 18 bases between them.

This clone was seen a handful of times. The chain employs TRBV11-2 and TRBJ2-3, with a possible D match to TRBD1 (6 bases). The germline gives CDR1 SGHAT, CDR2 FQNNGV. The V end was cut by 5 bases, the J end by 4 bases, with 13 bases between. CDR3 length equals 14 residues. The CDR3 region is CASSPQGWADTQYF. The CDR3, as DNA: TGTGCCAGCAGCCCTCAGGGGTGGGCAGATACGCAGTATTTT.

V usage is TRBV14 and J usage is TRBJ2-7, with D possibly TRBD1 on 7 matching bases. Trimming took 0 bases from V and 10 from J, leaving 16 bases between them. CDR1 and CDR2 (germline): SGHDN, FVKESK. This CDR3 contains 14 residues. In nucleotides, the CDR3 is TGTGCCAGCAGCCAAGATTTGGAGGGGGACAGTCAGTACTTC. Amino acid sequence: CASSQDLEGDSQYF.

The chain employs TRBV27 and TRBJ1-2; 7 bases line up with TRBD1. Per germline, CDR1 MNHEY and CDR2 SMNVEV (reference sequence). There are 15 residues in the CDR3. Trimming cost V 5 bases and J 4 bases; bases outside gene matches: 10. In DNA form, the CDR3 reads TGTGCCAGCAGTCCGGGGACAGCACCCGTCTATGGCTACACCTTC. It is translated as CASSPGTAPVYGYTF.

The rearrangement joins TRBV6-6 to TRBJ1-4, with D perhaps TRBD1 (5 bases). Trimming removed 3 bases from V and 6 bases from J, with 11 bases in between. Looked up from germline, CDR1 is MNHNY and CDR2 is SVGAGI (reference sequence). CDR3 length equals 14 residues. The CDR3 loop is CASSYQGVDEKLFF. In nucleotides, the CDR3 is TGTGCCAGCAGTTATCAAGGGGTGGATGAAAAACTGTTTTTT.

The V gene is TRBV7-2, the J gene TRBJ1-1; 8 nucleotides match TRBD1. Unmatched junction bases numbered 6, after V lost 2 bases and J lost 1 base. The CDR3 is 16 residues long. Looked up from germline, CDR1 is SGHTA and CDR2 is FQGNSA. The CDR3 region has the DNA TGTGCCAGCAGCTTATGGACAGGGCTTGGGAACACTGAAGCTTTCTTT. The encoded protein is CASSLWTGLGNTEAFF.

This chain uses TRBV6-6 with TRBJ2-7; 9 bases match TRBD2. The CDR3 is 13 residues long. The V and J ends lost 2 bases and 6 bases, in that order; junction bases with no gene match: 2. Germline assignment: CDR1 MNHNY and CDR2 SVGAGI (reference sequence). This CDR3 reads CASSYGAGGEQYF. The CDR3 coding sequence is TGTGCCAGCAGTTACGGAGCGGGGGGCGAGCAGTACTTC.

This clone was detected once. This CDR3 is CAWSRLAGAYEQYF. CDR3 nucleotides: TGTGCCTGGAGTCGGCTAGCGGGGGCCTACGAGCAGTACTTC. The chain employs TRBV30 and TRBJ2-7; 10 bases are shared with TRBD2. This CDR3 has 14 amino acids. Per the germline V gene, CDR1 is GTSNPN and CDR2 is SVGIG (reference sequence). J gave up 2 bases and V 2 bases, and 3 bases lay outside the gene matches. Using reference TRBV30 and TRBJ2-7 for the parts outside the CDR3, the full variable domain is SQTIHQWPATLVQPVGSPLSLECTVEGTSNPNLYWYRQAAGRGLQLLFYSVGIGQISSEVPQNLSASRPQDRQFILSSKKLLLSDSGFYLCAWSRLAGAYEQYFGPGTRLTVT.